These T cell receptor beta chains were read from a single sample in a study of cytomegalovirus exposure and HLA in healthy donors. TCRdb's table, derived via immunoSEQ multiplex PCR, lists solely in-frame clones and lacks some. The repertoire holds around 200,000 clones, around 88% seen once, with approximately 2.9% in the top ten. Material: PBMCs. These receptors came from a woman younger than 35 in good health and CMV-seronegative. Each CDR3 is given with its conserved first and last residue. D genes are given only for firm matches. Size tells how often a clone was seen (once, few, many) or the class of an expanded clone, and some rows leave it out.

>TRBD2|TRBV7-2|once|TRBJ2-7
TGTGCCAGCAGCTTAGGCGGGACTAGGGACATTTTCTACTACGAGCAGTACTTC
CASSLGGTRDIFYYEQYF
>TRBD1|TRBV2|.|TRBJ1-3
TGTGCCAGCACCAAGACAGGGGGCAGAAACACCATATATTTT
CASTKTGGRNTIYF
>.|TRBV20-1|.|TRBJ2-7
TGCAGTGCTAGGACTATCTACGAGCAGTACTTC
CSARTIYEQYF
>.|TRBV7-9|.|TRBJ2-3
TGTGCCAGCAGTTCCTTAGGAGGTTTTCTAGATACGCAGTATTTT
CASSSLGGFLDTQYF
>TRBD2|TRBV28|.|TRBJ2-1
TGTGCCAGCAGTTCTTACCGCCCAAGACTAGCGGGAGGGCCGTACAATGAGCAGTTCTTC
CASSSYRPRLAGGPYNEQFF
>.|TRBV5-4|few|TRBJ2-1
TGTGCCAGCAGCCCGACGGCGGGGGAGCAGTTCTTC
CASSPTAGEQFF
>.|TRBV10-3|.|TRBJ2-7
TGTGCCATCAGCGATCAACCGGGGGAGCAGTACTTC
CAISDQPGEQYF
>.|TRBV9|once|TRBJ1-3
TGTGCCAGCAGCACCAGGACGGGGTCTGGAAACACCATATATTTT
CASSTRTGSGNTIYF
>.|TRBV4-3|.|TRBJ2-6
TGCGCCAGCAGCCGTGAAGCGGGCCTCTCTGGGGCCAACGTCCTGACTTTC
CASSREAGLSGANVLTF
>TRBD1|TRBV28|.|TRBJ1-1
TGTGCCAGCAGTTTAATTGCAGGGGGCACTGAAGCTTTCTTT
CASSLIAGGTEAFF
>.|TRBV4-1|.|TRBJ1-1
TGCGCCAGCAGCCATCAGGACACAATCACGAACACTGAAGCTTTCTTT
CASSHQDTITNTEAFF
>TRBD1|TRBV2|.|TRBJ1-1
TGTGCCAGCAGTGTCGACCGGACAGGGAGGACTGAAGCTTTCTTT
CASSVDRTGRTEAFF
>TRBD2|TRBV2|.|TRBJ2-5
TGTGCCAGCAGTGACCCATTGAGCTCTAGCGGGAGGGGAGAGACCCAGTACTTC
CASSDPLSSSGRGETQYF
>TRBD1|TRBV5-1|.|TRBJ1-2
TGCGCCAGCAGCTTGGCCATGGGGACAGGGGCTAACTATGGCTACACCTTC
CASSLAMGTGANYGYTF
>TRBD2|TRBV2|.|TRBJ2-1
TGTGCCAGTTCTGAAGTGGGACTAGCGGGAGGGTCTAACTGGGAGCAGTTCTTC
CASSEVGLAGGSNWEQFF